The present entry profiles one T cell receptor (beta chain) with its context. Its target is unknown. The data were taken from a study of CD8 T cells in Susac syndrome. Study at large: Treatment status at blood draw for the Susac syndrome patients was therapy-naive, corticosteroids, or intravenous immunoglobulin alone.

The authors reverse transcribed 0.5 to 1 ug RNA with random hexamers. The immunoSEQ assay covered 54 Vbeta and 13 Jbeta segments for CDR3. TCRdb reanalysed the immunoSEQ multiplex PCR reads using MiXCR and keeps one entry per CDR3 protein. Of more than 95,000 distinct CDR3 sequences listed, around 94% are singletons. Findings and caveats of the study: The number of Susac-specific public clones found was some 17 in total CD8+ repertoires and about five in CD8+ TEMRA repertoires.

V lost 0 bases and J 4 bases, leaving 6 bases between the germline ends. CDR3 length: 12 residues. Germline V gene sequence: CDR1 DFQATT, CDR2 SNEGSKA (reference sequence). Sequencing targeted TCR beta in blood CD8+ and CD4+ T cells. The clonotype originates from a human donor with Susac syndrome. Material: CD8+ T cells from PBMCs. The chain combines TRBV20-1 with TRBJ1-2, with D uncertain. CDR3 nucleotides: TGCAGTGCTAGAGAGCAGGTCTATGGCTACACCTTC. The encoded protein is CSAREQVYGYTF.